One and the same sample provided the 10 T cell receptor beta chains below, sequenced in a study of siplizumab effects on memory and regulatory T cells. Produced via immunoSEQ multiplex PCR; TCRdb's table is partial and in-frame only. The sample shows some 120,000 clones, around 94% of them seen only once. Material: non-Treg CD4+ T cells sorted from blood. The receptors shown here come from a human donor in good health.

This chain connects TRBV5-4 to TRBJ1-2, with 9 bases that match TRBD1. Germline V gene sequence: CDR1 SGHNT, CDR2 YYREEE (reference sequence). Trimming removed 5 bases from V and 6 bases from J; junction bases left unmatched: 8. The CDR3 length is 14 residues. The CDR3, as DNA: TGTGCCAGCAGTTCCGAACAGGGGGCTGATGGCTACACCTTC. The encoded protein is CASSSEQGADGYTF.

This chain uses TRBV25-1 with TRBJ2-2; the D gene is possibly TRBD1 (5 bases). Germline V gives CDR1 MGHDK, CDR2 SYGVNS. V lost 6 bases to trimming and J lost 1 base, with 9 bases between them. The CDR3 totals 14 residues. For the CDR3, the DNA is TGTGCCAGCAGCGCACAGGTGAACACCGGGGAGCTGTTTTTT. It specifies CASSAQVNTGELFF.

The chain carries TRBV7-6 and TRBJ2-2; D is perhaps TRBD1 or TRBD2 (5 bases each). Germline CDR1 and CDR2: SGHVS and FNYEAQ. The CDR3 extends over 16 amino acids. V lost 5 bases, J lost 4 bases, and 17 bases lay in between. In nucleotides, the CDR3 is TGTGCCAGCAGCCCCCGGGCCGGGACCGCCACCGGGGAGCTGTTTTTT. It is translated as CASSPRAGTATGELFF.

This rearrangement joins TRBV7-9 to TRBJ2-7, with TRBD1 as a possible D gene (6 bases). There are 14 residues in the CDR3. Trimming removed 1 base from V and 4 bases from J, with 11 bases in between. The V gene's germline CDR1 is SEHNR and CDR2 FQNEAQ (reference sequence). The CDR3: CASSLDRDPYEQYF. For the CDR3, the DNA is TGTGCCAGCAGCTTAGACAGGGACCCTTACGAGCAGTACTTC.

This clone was seen only once. The V call is TRBV6-1, the J call TRBJ2-2, with 9 bases that match TRBD2. V was clipped by 6 bases and J by 6 bases; unmatched bases: 8. The germline V gene has CDR1 MNHNS and CDR2 SASEGT. This CDR3 has 15 amino acids. As DNA, the CDR3 is TGTGCCAGCAGCATTAGCGGGAGATTCCCCGGGGAGCTGTTTTTT. This encodes CASSISGRFPGELFF.

CDR3 amino acids: CASSLVREAYNEQFF. The DNA of the CDR3 is TGCGCCAGCAGCTTGGTGCGGGAGGCTTACAATGAGCAGTTCTTC. The rearrangement uses TRBV5-1 and TRBJ2-1; 8 bases align to TRBD2. V lost 0 bases, J lost 4 bases, and 3 bases stayed unmatched. This CDR3 has 15 residues. In germline, CDR1 is SGHRS, CDR2 YFSETQ.

The chain recombines TRBV5-6 with TRBJ1-3; D gene unclear. The germline CDR1 and CDR2 sequences are SGHDT and YYEEEE. The V gene lost 4 bases and the J gene lost 0 bases, with 17 bases spanning the gap. The CDR3 sequence is 17 residues long. CDR3: CASSVGIISNSGNTIYF. DNA for the CDR3: TGTGCCAGCAGCGTTGGAATTATTAGCAACTCTGGAAACACCATATATTTT. The complete variable domain, with remaining parts taken from reference TRBV5-6 and TRBJ1-3, reads DAGVTQSPTHLIKTRGQQVTLRCSPKSGHDTVSWYQQALGQGPQFIFQYYEEEERQRGNFPDRFSGHQFPNYSSELNVNALLLGDSALYLCASSVGIISNSGNTIYFGEGSWLTVV.

The rearrangement uses TRBV7-2 and TRBJ1-2; TRBD1 agrees at 9 bases. Trimming took 5 bases from V and 14 from J; bases not matched to a gene: 15. This CDR3 is 14 amino acids long. Germline lookup yields CDR1 SGHTA and CDR2 FQGNSA. DNA of the CDR3: TGTGCCAGCAGCCCCAAAGGGACAGGGTTCCGGGGGACCTTC. This sequence encodes CASSPKGTGFRGTF. The variable domain in full, completed from reference TRBV7-2 and TRBJ1-2, reads GAGVSQSPSNKVTEKGKDVELRCDPISGHTALYWYRQSLGQGLEFLIYFQGNSAPDKSGLPSDRFSAERTGGSVSTLTIQRTQQEDSAVYLCASSPKGTGFRGTFGSGTRLTVV.

The V and J genes are TRBV2 and TRBJ1-5; a weak D match, TRBD1 (6 bases). Between the trimmed V and J ends, which lost 10 bases and 11 bases, there was a span of 18 bases. The CDR3 length is 12 residues. The germline V gene encodes CDR1 SNHLY and CDR2 FYNNEI. The chain's CDR3 is CATGPGQGTQHF. The CDR3 nucleotides are TGTGCCACCGGACCGGGACAAGGGACCCAGCATTTT.

The chain links TRBV7-7 to TRBJ2-5; the D gene is possibly TRBD1 (6 bases). CDR3 length: 15 amino acids. V was cut by 1 base and J by 1 base, with 10 bases left in between. Germline V gene data show CDR1 as SSHAT and CDR2 as FNYEAQ (reference sequence). The CDR3 DNA follows: TGTGCCAGCAGCTTAGGGATGGGGGCCCAAGAGACCCAGTACTTC. Protein: CASSLGMGAQETQYF.